A single sample gave rise to the 12 T cell receptor beta chains below, sequenced in a study of type 1 regulatory T cells. One entry per CDR3 protein results from TCRdb running MiXCR on the reads. Of 68,000 or so distinct CDR3 sequences listed, about 48% are singletons. For these receptors, no antigen is known. What was sequenced was cultured non-Tr1 T cells, either the whole culture or a sorted T cell fraction (not recorded which). These receptors all stem from a human donor in good health.

This clonotype was found a few times. V usage is TRBV5-1 and J usage is TRBJ2-2; D is undetermined. Trimming removed 0 bases from V and 6 bases from J, with 9 bases in between. The V gene's germline CDR1 is SGHRS and CDR2 YFSETQ. There are 14 residues in the CDR3. As DNA, the CDR3 is TGCGCCAGCAGCTTGGGGCAACCTTCCGGGGAGCTGTTTTTT. Protein product: CASSLGQPSGELFF.

V gene TRBV20-1 combines with J gene TRBJ2-7; 8 bases align to TRBD1. CDR1 and CDR2 (germline): DFQATT, SNEGSKA (reference sequence). Trimming cost V 0 bases and J 5 bases; bases outside gene matches: 9. The CDR3 length is 15 residues. In nucleotides, the CDR3 is TGCAGTGCTAGAGATTGGGGCAGGGGGCGCGACGAGCAGTACTTC. Translated: CSARDWGRGRDEQYF.

This clonotype was detected ten times or more. V usage is TRBV7-3 and J usage is TRBJ1-3, with unresolved D. The CDR3 runs to 12 residues. The V gene's germline CDR1 is SGHTA and CDR2 FQGTGA. V lost 5 bases to trimming and J lost 8 bases, with 10 bases between them. The CDR3 here is CASSASGDTIYF. CDR3 DNA: TGTGCCAGCAGCGCCTCCGGGGACACCATATATTTT.

The chain joins TRBV10-3 to TRBJ2-5; 14 bases are shared with TRBD2. Germline lookup yields CDR1 ENHRY and CDR2 SYGVKD. The ends lost 4 bases at V and 2 bases at J; junction bases unmatched: 0. This CDR3 contains 15 residues. CDR3 nucleotides: TGTGCCATCAGTGGACTAGCGGGGGGGCAAGAGACCCAGTACTTC. It specifies CAISGLAGGQETQYF.

This chain connects TRBV20-1 to TRBJ2-7; D is perhaps TRBD1 (7 bases). V shed 7 bases and J shed 2 bases, with 18 bases lying between them. CDR3 length equals 14 residues. The germline CDR1 and CDR2 sequences are DFQATT and SNEGSKA (reference sequence). The CDR3 here is CSVEDRRGAYEQYF. DNA for the CDR3: TGCAGTGTCGAGGACAGGAGGGGTGCCTACGAGCAGTACTTC.

The CDR3 coding sequence is TGCGCCAGCAGCCGCGACAGGTCAGATGGCTACACCTTC. The encoded protein is CASSRDRSDGYTF. The J gene is TRBJ1-2, the V gene TRBV5-1; D may be TRBD1 (6 bases). Germline V gene data show CDR1 as SGHRS and CDR2 as YFSETQ. With 4 bases removed from V and 6 bases from J, the gap between germline ends came to 13 bases. The CDR3 sequence is 13 residues long. Based on the CDR3 plus reference TRBV5-1 and TRBJ1-2, the full variable domain is KAGVTQTPRYLIKTRGQQVTLSCSPISGHRSVSWYQQTPGQGLQFLFEYFSETQRNKGNFPGRFSGRQFSNSRSEMNVSTLELGDSALYLCASSRDRSDGYTFGSGTRLTVV.

This clonotype was counted only a few times. V usage is TRBV6-1 and J usage is TRBJ1-3; D is uncertain. CDR1 is MNHNS, CDR2 SASEGT, per germline. Trimming pared 7 bases from V and 1 base from J, leaving 8 bases between. The CDR3 runs 13 residues. CDR3 loop: CASKIQSGNTIYF. CDR3 sequence (DNA): TGTGCCAGCAAGATCCAGTCTGGAAACACCATATATTTT.

This clonotype was recorded many times. The V and J genes are TRBV30 and TRBJ1-2, with a weak D call TRBD1 (6 bases). The germline gives CDR1 GTSNPN, CDR2 SVGIG (reference sequence). The length of the CDR3 is 11 residues. V lost 4 bases to trimming and J lost 4 bases, with 7 bases between them. The DNA of the CDR3 is TGTGCCTGGAACAGGGTCTATGGCTACACCTTC. It translates to CAWNRVYGYTF.

This clonotype was seen more than once but under ten times. Here the CDR3 DNA reads TGCAGTGCCCAGGGTGGGCCAAACATTCAGTACTTC. It codes for CSAQGGPNIQYF. The J gene is TRBJ2-4, the V gene TRBV20-1, with D possibly being TRBD1 (5 bases). V lost 6 bases and J lost 6, with 12 bases in between. The CDR3 consists of 12 residues. Germline CDR1 DFQATT, CDR2 SNEGSKA (reference sequence).

The V and J genes are TRBV18 and TRBJ2-1; D is possibly TRBD2 (5 bases). The germline V gene encodes CDR1 KGHSH and CDR2 LQKENI. Trimming took off 5 bases at V and 8 bases at J, with 10 bases between the two ends. This CDR3 has 12 amino acids. The CDR3 loop reads CASSELVHEQFF. In DNA form, the CDR3 reads TGTGCCAGCTCAGAACTAGTCCATGAGCAGTTCTTC.

This clonotype was recorded a few times. This sequence joins TRBV7-2 and TRBJ2-1, with TRBD2 matching 9 bases. The junction had 9 bases not matched to a gene; V was cut back by 1 base and J by 5 bases. This CDR3 spans 17 amino acids. Germline loops: CDR1 SGHTA, CDR2 FQGNSA. The CDR3 DNA is TGTGCCAGCAGCTTAGTCCCATTGCGGGGGGGCAACAATGAGCAGTTCTTC. It specifies CASSLVPLRGGNNEQFF.

The chain is built from TRBV5-6 and TRBJ1-5, with a tentative D call TRBD1 (6 bases). The CDR3 runs to 15 residues. Trimming took off 3 bases at V and 0 bases at J, with 10 bases between the two ends. Per the germline V gene, CDR1 is SGHDT and CDR2 is YYEEEE. In DNA, the CDR3 is TGTGCCAGCAGCTCCGGACAGAATAGCAATCAGCCCCAGCATTTT. Residues: CASSSGQNSNQPQHF.